These 26 T cell receptor beta chains were all obtained from the same sample, sequenced in a study of T cell responses to AZD1222 COVID-19 vaccine. Produced via immunoSEQ multiplex PCR; TCRdb's table is partial and in-frame only. The sample shows some 180,000 clones, about nine tenths of them seen only once. This material consisted of peripheral blood, taken 28 days after the second AZD1222 dose. These receptors came from an adult who received the AZD1222 COVID-19 vaccine.

J is TRBJ2-2 and V is TRBV7-8; 10 bases line up with TRBD2. Trimming removed 5 bases from V and 2 bases from J; junction bases left unmatched: 5. Germline CDR1 SGHVS, CDR2 FQNEAQ. The CDR3 is 16 amino acids. In nucleotides, the CDR3 is TGTGCCAGCAGCCCCCGGACTAGCGGCAACACCGGGGAGCTGTTTTTT. Its translation: CASSPRTSGNTGELFF.

The CDR3 protein is CASSLFAEQGNNEQFF. CDR3 nucleotide sequence: TGTGCCAGCAGCTTATTCGCCGAACAGGGAAACAATGAGCAGTTCTTC. The chain couples TRBV11-2 to TRBJ2-1; the D gene is possibly TRBD1 (6 bases). The CDR3 is 16 residues long. Germline V lookup: CDR1 SGHAT, CDR2 FQNNGV. V dropped 2 bases and J dropped 5 bases, with 16 bases sitting between them.

The chain joins TRBV5-5 to TRBJ2-6, with D uncertain. The CDR3 is 16 residues long. Trimming left V 0 bases short and J 2 bases short, with 9 bases between. Germline-derived CDR1 and CDR2 are SGHKS and YYEKEE (reference sequence). CDR3 sequence (DNA): TGTGCCAGCAGCTTGGAAGGTTCCCCTGGGGCCAACGTCCTGACTTTC. This codes for CASSLEGSPGANVLTF. Complete variable domain (other parts from reference TRBV5-5 and TRBJ2-6): DAGVTQSPTHLIKTRGQQVTLRCSPISGHKSVSWYQQVLGQGPQFIFQYYEKEERGRGNFPDRFSARQFPNYSSELNVNALLLGDSALYLCASSLEGSPGANVLTFGAGSRLTVL.

Here the CDR3 reads CASSYAGGSTDTQYF. The CDR3, as DNA: TGTGCCAGCAGTTATGCAGGGGGCAGCACAGATACGCAGTATTTT. The rearrangement joins TRBV6-5 to TRBJ2-3; TRBD1 aligns across 8 bases. Germline V gives CDR1 MNHEY, CDR2 SVGAGI. Trimming cost V 3 bases and J 0 bases; bases outside gene matches: 2. The CDR3 totals 15 residues.

The rearrangement joins TRBV6-1 to TRBJ1-6; a weak D match, TRBD1 (5 bases). V lost 0 bases, J lost 10 bases, and 13 bases lay in between. The length of the CDR3 is 15 residues. The germline V gene has CDR1 MNHNS and CDR2 SASEGT. CDR3 nucleotide sequence: TGTGCCAGCAGTGAAGCAGCAGGGACCGGATCACCCCTCCACTTT. Translation: CASSEAAGTGSPLHF.

CDR3 residues: CASSHVDPGGTEAFF. DNA of the CDR3: TGTGCCAGCAGTCACGTCGATCCGGGAGGCACTGAAGCTTTCTTT. The chain is built from TRBV6-6 and TRBJ1-1, with unresolved D. The ends were cut back, 5 bases at V and 4 bases at J, with 17 bases in the middle. Germline CDR1 reads MNHNY; CDR2 reads SVGAGI (reference sequence). This CDR3 is built from 15 residues.

CDR3 coding DNA: TGTGCCAGCAGCTTGGACCGGGACAGGGTTTTCGCAGATACGCAGTATTTT. This encodes CASSLDRDRVFADTQYF. The J gene is TRBJ2-3, the V gene TRBV7-8; 9 bases line up with TRBD1. The CDR3 is made up of 17 amino acids. The germline gives CDR1 SGHVS, CDR2 FQNEAQ. The V segment lost 3 bases and the J segment 4 bases; nucleotides outside the gene matches: 11. The entire variable domain, with the rest obtained from reference TRBV7-8 and TRBJ2-3, is as follows: GAGVSQSPRYKVAKRGQDVALRCDPISGHVSLFWYQQALGQGPEFLTYFQNEAQLDKSGLPSDRFFAERPEGSVSTLKIQRTQQEDSAVYLCASSLDRDRVFADTQYFGPGTRLTVL.

This chain connects TRBV10-3 to TRBJ2-3; D gene ambiguous. CDR3 length equals 15 residues. Trimming left V 10 bases short and J 1 base short, with 18 bases between. Germline CDR1 reads ENHRY; CDR2 reads SYGVKD. CDR3 sequence reads: CATNHPNPGTDTQYF. The CDR3 nucleotides are TGTGCCACCAACCACCCTAATCCGGGCACAGATACGCAGTATTTT.

This clone was seen only once. The chain combines TRBV12-3 or TRBV12-4 with TRBJ1-1; D not resolved. Trimming removed 1 base from V and 8 bases from J, with 5 bases in between. The CDR3 covers 11 residues. The CDR3 loop reads CASSLGWEAFF. The CDR3 nucleotides are TGTGCCAGCAGTTTAGGGTGGGAAGCTTTCTTT.

The rearrangement uses TRBV11-3 and TRBJ1-1; D is undetermined. Germline loops: CDR1 SGHNT, CDR2 YENEEA. V was shortened by 5 bases and J by 2 bases, with 12 bases between the two germline ends. There are 14 residues in the CDR3. The CDR3 loop is CASSRDGGNTEAFF. The CDR3 DNA reads as TGTGCCAGCAGCCGAGACGGTGGAAACACTGAAGCTTTCTTT.

This clone came up a few times. The J gene is TRBJ2-1, the V gene TRBV5-1; 14 bases agree with TRBD2. Unmatched junction bases numbered 7, after V lost 4 bases and J lost 7 bases. Looked up from germline, CDR1 is SGHRS and CDR2 is YFSETQ. The length of the CDR3 is 16 residues. CDR3 sequence (DNA): TGCGCCAGCAGCCCCCGGACTAGCGGGGGGTTAAATGAGCAGTTCTTC. Translated: CASSPRTSGGLNEQFF.

V gene TRBV10-2 combines with J gene TRBJ2-5, with 7 bases identical to TRBD1. The CDR3 has 17 residues. Germline CDR1 reads WSHSY; CDR2 reads SAAADI. V was clipped by 0 bases and J by 0 bases; unmatched bases: 7. The CDR3 DNA is TGCGCCAGCAGTGAGTCGGTAGGGGGCCCGTACCAAGAGACCCAGTACTTC. Its translation: CASSESVGGPYQETQYF.

The chain links TRBV20-1 to TRBJ2-1; D not resolved. The CDR3 is made up of 11 amino acids. Trimming left V 3 bases short and J 7 bases short, with 7 bases between. Germline CDR1 DFQATT, CDR2 SNEGSKA (reference sequence). The CDR3 DNA follows: TGCAGTGCTAGGGAACGAAATGAGCAGTTCTTC. It specifies CSARERNEQFF.

This CDR3 is CASSPPSNYGYTF. The CDR3 coding sequence is TGTGCCAGCAGCCCCCCATCTAACTATGGCTACACCTTC. This chain links TRBV7-8 with TRBJ1-2, with no clear D. CDR3 length: 13 amino acids. V was pared by 5 bases and J by 0 bases, with 7 bases between. Germline V gene data show CDR1 as SGHVS and CDR2 as FQNEAQ.

In its sample, this clone was seen once. The CDR3, as DNA: TGTGCCAGCAATGGTCCAGGGGGCTTGGTTGAGCAGTTCTTC. This sequence encodes CASNGPGGLVEQFF. The rearrangement uses TRBV6-6 and TRBJ2-1, with TRBD1 matching 8 bases. CDR1 MNHNY and CDR2 SVGAGI come from the germline V gene (reference sequence). Losses at the gene ends were 7 bases for V and 9 bases for J; bases not matched to a gene: 11. This CDR3 is built from 14 residues.

J is TRBJ1-1 and V is TRBV18; D is unclear. This CDR3 is built from 14 residues. The germline CDR1 and CDR2 sequences are KGHSH and LQKENI. The V gene lost 3 bases and the J gene lost 6 bases, with 14 bases spanning the gap. The CDR3 here is CASSPRETVPEAFF. Here the CDR3 DNA reads TGTGCCAGCTCACCTCGGGAGACGGTACCTGAAGCTTTCTTT.

The chain couples TRBV6-5 to TRBJ2-5; 15 bases fit TRBD2. The V gene's germline CDR1 is MNHEY and CDR2 SVGAGI. With 11 bases clipped from V and 5 bases from J, the junction kept 9 bases outside the gene matches. The CDR3 loop spans 15 amino acids. CDR3 residues: CAAAPGTSGRETQYF. As DNA, the CDR3 is TGTGCCGCAGCCCCCGGGACTAGCGGGAGGGAGACCCAGTACTTC.

The gene calls are TRBV7-8 and TRBJ2-7; 8 nucleotides agree with TRBD1. CDR3 length: 20 residues. The J segment lost 0 bases and the V segment lost 1 base, leaving 17 bases of the junction unmatched. Germline CDR1 reads SGHVS; CDR2 reads FQNEAQ. Written as DNA, the CDR3 is TGTGCCAGCAGCTTAGTGAGTGGGACAGGCGCCTTCCCAAGCTCCTACGAGCAGTACTTC. Its translation: CASSLVSGTGAFPSSYEQYF.

The J gene is TRBJ1-4, the V gene TRBV4-1; D perhaps matches TRBD1 (6 bases). Germline values: CDR1 MGHRA, CDR2 YSYEKL. The CDR3 is 17 amino acids. V lost 2 bases and J 5 bases, leaving 18 bases between the germline ends. CDR3: CASSQSRGGATNEKLFF. Written as DNA, the CDR3 is TGCGCCAGCAGCCAATCCCGAGGGGGGGCGACGAATGAAAAACTGTTTTTT.

This clone was observed once. V is TRBV5-1 and J is TRBJ2-2; 9 bases fit TRBD1. The germline CDR1 and CDR2 sequences are SGHRS and YFSETQ. This CDR3 comprises 15 residues. With 4 bases clipped from V and 3 bases from J, the junction kept 4 bases outside the gene matches. CDR3 residues: CASSAGQGYTGELFF. As DNA, the CDR3 is TGCGCCAGCAGCGCGGGACAGGGTTACACCGGGGAGCTGTTTTTT.

The chain recombines TRBV30 with TRBJ2-3; TRBD1 is a possible D gene (6 bases). The V end was cut by 2 bases, the J end by 6 bases, with 12 bases between. CDR3 length: 13 amino acids. Germline-derived CDR1 and CDR2 are GTSNPN and SVGIG (reference sequence). The CDR3 here is CAWSRDTSDTQYF. As DNA, the CDR3 is TGTGCCTGGAGTCGGGACACGTCGGATACGCAGTATTTT.

The V and J genes are TRBV19 and TRBJ2-3, with 7 bases aligning to TRBD2. The CDR3 extends over 15 amino acids. Germline lookup yields CDR1 LNHDA and CDR2 SQIVND (reference sequence). The V and J ends lost 3 bases and 2 bases, in that order; junction bases with no gene match: 5. The CDR3 DNA reads as TGTGCCAGTAGTATCGGTAGCGGGCACACAGATACGCAGTATTTT. It is translated as CASSIGSGHTDTQYF.

The chain carries TRBV7-3 and TRBJ2-5, with D perhaps TRBD2 (6 bases). The CDR3 contains 14 residues. Per germline, CDR1 SGHTA and CDR2 FQGTGA. Trimming shortened V by 3 bases and J by 2 bases, and 10 bases separated the two germline ends. The CDR3 DNA reads TGTGCCAGCAGCTTCAATAGCGGTCAAGAGACCCAGTACTTC. The encoded protein is CASSFNSGQETQYF.

The chain links TRBV4-1 to TRBJ2-3; D gene ambiguous. Trimming shortened V by 0 bases and J by 8 bases, and 3 bases separated the two germline ends. Germline CDR1 and CDR2: MGHRA and YSYEKL. The CDR3 loop spans 11 amino acids. The CDR3 sequence is CASSQEGTQYF. Here the CDR3 DNA reads TGCGCCAGCAGCCAAGAGGGTACGCAGTATTTT.

The DNA for the CDR3 is TGTGCCTGGGCAACAGGCAATAGCAATCAGCCCCAGCATTTT. Its translation: CAWATGNSNQPQHF. The V call is TRBV30, the J call TRBJ1-5, with a weak D call TRBD1 (5 bases). The germline V gene has CDR1 GTSNPN and CDR2 SVGIG (reference sequence). The CDR3 is 14 residues long. The V end was cut by 5 bases, the J end by 0 bases, with 11 bases between.

J is TRBJ2-2 and V is TRBV6-5; D is unclear. V lost 2 bases, J lost 7 bases, and 8 bases lay in between. The CDR3 sequence is 13 residues long. CDR1 and CDR2 (germline): MNHEY, SVGAGI. The CDR3 reads CASSYMGIGELFF. The CDR3 nucleotides read TGTGCCAGCAGTTACATGGGTATCGGGGAGCTGTTTTTT.